A selection of T cell receptor beta chains follows, all from one sample in a study of T cell responses to AZD1222 COVID-19 vaccine. This table comes from immunoSEQ multiplex PCR, and its TCRdb copy is limited to in-frame clones, with some not included. The repertoire holds roughly 180,000 clones, with approximately 94% as singletons. This material consisted of peripheral blood, taken on day 0 of AZD1222 vaccination. All receptors come from an adult in good health. Both conserved end residues are part of each CDR3. Each record gives: clone size, J gene, V gene, D gene, CDR3 DNA, CDR3 protein. D genes are given only for firm matches. Expanded clones get a size class; other rows say once, few or many, or leave the size out.

size: once; J: TRBJ1-1; V: TRBV28; D: .; DNA: TGTGCCAGCAGTTTATCCGGGAGCGTCACTGAAGCTTTCTTT; CDR3: CASSLSGSVTEAFF
size: .; J: TRBJ1-5; V: TRBV28; D: .; DNA: TGTGCCAGCAGACCTTCCGTTATAGGGAGGTTAGGCAATCAGCCCCAGCATTTT; CDR3: CASRPSVIGRLGNQPQHF
size: .; J: TRBJ2-2; V: TRBV5-6; D: .; DNA: TGTGCCAGCAACCCCTACAGGGGAGGCGGGGAGCTGTTTTTT; CDR3: CASNPYRGGGELFF
size: .; J: TRBJ1-4; V: TRBV7-9; D: .; DNA: TGTGCCAGCAGCCCACAAGGGACATACCTTAATGAAAAACTGTTTTTT; CDR3: CASSPQGTYLNEKLFF
size: once; J: TRBJ2-7; V: TRBV7-2; D: TRBD2; DNA: TGTGCCAGCAGCATAGCGGGAGGTCCCTCCTACGAGCAGTACTTC; CDR3: CASSIAGGPSYEQYF
size: .; J: TRBJ1-6; V: TRBV2; D: .; DNA: TGTGCCAGCAGTGAACTCGGGAATTCACCCCTCCACTTT; CDR3: CASSELGNSPLHF
size: .; J: TRBJ1-1; V: TRBV19; D: .; DNA: TGTGCCAGTAGTATCCCGGGGACTATACTCACTGAAGCTTTCTTT; CDR3: CASSIPGTILTEAFF
size: once; J: TRBJ2-1; V: TRBV7-9; D: TRBD2; DNA: TGTGCCAGCAGCGGACTAGCGGGAGTCAATGAGCAGTTCTTC; CDR3: CASSGLAGVNEQFF
size: .; J: TRBJ1-2; V: TRBV7-9; D: .; DNA: TGTGCCAGCAGCCCGAGACAGGAGCTCTATGGCTACACCTTC; CDR3: CASSPRQELYGYTF
size: .; J: TRBJ2-3; V: TRBV5-1; D: .; DNA: TGCGCCAGCAGCTTGGGGGGGGCCGGTGGAGGAGATACGCAGTATTTT; CDR3: CASSLGGAGGGDTQYF
size: .; J: TRBJ2-3; V: TRBV30; D: TRBD2; DNA: TGTGCCTCTGCGGGAGGGGGGCCCCGAGATACGCAGTATTTT; CDR3: CASAGGGPRDTQYF
size: .; J: TRBJ2-7; V: TRBV29-1; D: TRBD2; DNA: TGCAGCGTTGGTTTTTTTGGGGGGGTCGGATGGGAGCAGTACTTC; CDR3: CSVGFFGGVGWEQYF
size: .; J: TRBJ1-6; V: TRBV6-5; D: TRBD1; DNA: TGTGCCAGCAGCCTCAGACAGGGCTCCAATTCACCCCTCCACTTT; CDR3: CASSLRQGSNSPLHF
size: .; J: TRBJ2-3; V: TRBV25-1; D: .; DNA: TGTGCCAGCAGTGAAGACACAGATACGCAGTATTTT; CDR3: CASSEDTDTQYF
size: .; J: TRBJ2-7; V: TRBV6-1; D: .; DNA: TGTGCCAGCAGTGAAGCCGGGACCTCCTACGAGCAGTACTTC; CDR3: CASSEAGTSYEQYF
size: .; J: TRBJ1-6; V: TRBV5-8; D: .; DNA: TGTGCCAGCAGCTTGGTCAGGGCAGCAGTTGGTTCACCCCTCCACTTT; CDR3: CASSLVRAAVGSPLHF
size: .; J: TRBJ2-1; V: TRBV5-5; D: TRBD2; DNA: TGTGCCAGCAGCCCTAAGCGACTAGCGGGAGACAATGAGCAGTTCTTC; CDR3: CASSPKRLAGDNEQFF
size: few; J: TRBJ1-2; V: TRBV6-5; D: TRBD1; DNA: TGTGCCAGCAGTACCGGGACAGGGGGAGACTATGGCTACACCTTC; CDR3: CASSTGTGGDYGYTF
size: .; J: TRBJ1-4; V: TRBV5-1; D: .; DNA: TGCGCCAGCAGCCGAGATTCAGGGCCAACTAATGAAAAACTGTTTTTT; CDR3: CASSRDSGPTNEKLFF
size: .; J: TRBJ1-6; V: TRBV19; D: .; DNA: TGTGCCAGTAGTACTAATGGAAAATCACCCCTCCACTTT; CDR3: CASSTNGKSPLHF
size: .; J: TRBJ1-1; V: TRBV12-3/TRBV12-4; D: TRBD1; DNA: TGTGCCAGCAAGGACAGGGTTACTTTCTTT; CDR3: CASKDRVTFF
size: .; J: TRBJ2-7; V: TRBV19; D: TRBD2; DNA: TGTGCCAGTAGTGGACTAGCGGGAGCCCACGAGCAGTACTTC; CDR3: CASSGLAGAHEQYF
size: .; J: TRBJ2-7; V: TRBV30; D: TRBD2; DNA: TGTGCCTGGACAGCAGGGCTAGCGGGGCCCTACGAGCAGTACTTC; CDR3: CAWTAGLAGPYEQYF
size: .; J: TRBJ2-6; V: TRBV9; D: .; DNA: TGTGCCAGCACCCGAGGCCCGGAATGGAGCTCTGGGGCCAACGTCCTGACTTTC; CDR3: CASTRGPEWSSGANVLTF